Included here is one T cell receptor (beta chain) sequence, with context. The data are from a study of regulatory T cells in long-lasting Graves disease. The CDR3 is 17 amino acids. Germline-derived CDR1 and CDR2 are MNHNS and SASEGT. The ends lost 6 bases at V and 6 bases at J; junction bases unmatched: 17. Time point: newly diagnosed GD, antithyroid drugs for less than 3 months. Scientists built the TCR library using RNA that was extracted from PBMCs. The authors built TCR beta libraries using iRepertoire HTBI primers and Arm-PCR of CDR3 regions. One entry per CDR3 protein results from TCRdb running MiXCR on the multiplex PCR reads. This table holds 400,000 to 500,000 distinct CDR3 sequences, approximately 16% found once. These data were also filed under a second study, of T cells in Graves' hyperthyroidism and ophthalmopathy.

Specimen: peripheral blood mononuclear cells (PBMCs), collected at new diagnosis, from a patient treated with antithyroid drugs. This clonotype originated in a woman aged 18-29 years with Graves disease. This rearrangement joins TRBV6-1 to TRBJ2-1; 7 nucleotides agree with TRBD2. The CDR3 region is CASRVTREGWNRNEQFF. Written as DNA, the CDR3 is TGTGCCAGCAGAGTAACAAGGGAGGGATGGAATCGCAATGAGCAGTTCTTC.